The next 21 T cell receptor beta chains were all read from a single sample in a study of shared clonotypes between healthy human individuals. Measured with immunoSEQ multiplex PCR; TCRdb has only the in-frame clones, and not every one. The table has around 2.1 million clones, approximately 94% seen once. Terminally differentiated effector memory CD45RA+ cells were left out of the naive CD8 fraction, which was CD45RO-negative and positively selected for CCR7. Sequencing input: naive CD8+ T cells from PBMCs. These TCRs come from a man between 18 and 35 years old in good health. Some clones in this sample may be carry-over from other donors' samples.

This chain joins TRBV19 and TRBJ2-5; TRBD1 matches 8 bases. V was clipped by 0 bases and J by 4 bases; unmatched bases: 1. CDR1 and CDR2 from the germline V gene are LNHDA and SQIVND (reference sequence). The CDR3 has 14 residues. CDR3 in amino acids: CASSIDGTGETQYF. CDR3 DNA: TGTGCCAGTAGTATAGATGGGACAGGAGAGACCCAGTACTTC.

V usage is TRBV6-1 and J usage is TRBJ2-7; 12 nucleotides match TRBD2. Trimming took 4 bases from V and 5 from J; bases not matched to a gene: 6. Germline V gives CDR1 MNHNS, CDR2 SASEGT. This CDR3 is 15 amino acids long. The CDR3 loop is CASSVTSGSPNEQYF. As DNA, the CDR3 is TGTGCCAGCAGTGTGACTAGCGGGAGCCCCAACGAGCAGTACTTC.

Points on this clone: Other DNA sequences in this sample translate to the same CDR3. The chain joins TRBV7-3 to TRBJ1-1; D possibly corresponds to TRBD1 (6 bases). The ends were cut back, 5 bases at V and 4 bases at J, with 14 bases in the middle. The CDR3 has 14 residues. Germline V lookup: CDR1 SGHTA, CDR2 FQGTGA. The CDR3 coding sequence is TGTGCCAGCAGCCCCGTAGGGGGGGGCACTGAAGCTTTCTTT. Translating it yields CASSPVGGGTEAFF.

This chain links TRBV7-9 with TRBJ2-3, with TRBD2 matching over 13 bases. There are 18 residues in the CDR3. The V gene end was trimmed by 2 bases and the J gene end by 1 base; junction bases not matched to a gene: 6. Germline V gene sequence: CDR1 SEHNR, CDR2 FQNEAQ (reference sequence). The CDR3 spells CASSLTSGRALGTDTQYF. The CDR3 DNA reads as TGTGCCAGCAGCTTAACTAGCGGGAGGGCCTTGGGCACAGATACGCAGTATTTT.

The CDR3 is CSVDGGFNEQFF. The CDR3 nucleotides are TGCAGCGTTGACGGGGGGTTCAATGAGCAGTTCTTC. The chain links TRBV29-1 to TRBJ2-1, with 7 bases that match TRBD2. CDR1 SQVTM and CDR2 ANQGSEA come from the germline V gene. After removal of 3 bases from V and 6 bases from J, the junction contained 2 bases not matched to a gene. This CDR3 comprises 12 residues.

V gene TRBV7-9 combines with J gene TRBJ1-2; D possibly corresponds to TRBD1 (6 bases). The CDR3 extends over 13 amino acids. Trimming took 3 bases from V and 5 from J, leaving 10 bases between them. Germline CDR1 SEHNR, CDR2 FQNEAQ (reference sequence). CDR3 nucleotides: TGTGCCAGCAGCTTTCCAGGGGAATATGGCTACACCTTC. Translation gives CASSFPGEYGYTF.

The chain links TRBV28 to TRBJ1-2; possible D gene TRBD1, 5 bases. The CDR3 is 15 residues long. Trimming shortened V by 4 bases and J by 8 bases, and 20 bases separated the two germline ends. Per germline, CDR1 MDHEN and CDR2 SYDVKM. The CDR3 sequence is CASSSPGTFPPGYTF. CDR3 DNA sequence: TGTGCCAGCAGTTCCCCCGGGACGTTCCCCCCCGGCTACACCTTC.

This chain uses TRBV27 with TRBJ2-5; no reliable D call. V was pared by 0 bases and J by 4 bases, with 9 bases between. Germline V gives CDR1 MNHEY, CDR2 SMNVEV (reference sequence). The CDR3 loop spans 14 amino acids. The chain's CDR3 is CASSLSGFTETQYF. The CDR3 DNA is TGTGCCAGCAGTTTATCAGGGTTTACAGAGACCCAGTACTTC.

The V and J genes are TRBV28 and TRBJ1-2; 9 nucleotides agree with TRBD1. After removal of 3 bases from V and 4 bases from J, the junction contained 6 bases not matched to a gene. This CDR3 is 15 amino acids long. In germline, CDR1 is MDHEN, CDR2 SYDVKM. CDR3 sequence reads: CASSFIRDRAYGYTF. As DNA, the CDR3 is TGTGCCAGCAGTTTCATACGGGACAGGGCCTATGGCTACACCTTC.

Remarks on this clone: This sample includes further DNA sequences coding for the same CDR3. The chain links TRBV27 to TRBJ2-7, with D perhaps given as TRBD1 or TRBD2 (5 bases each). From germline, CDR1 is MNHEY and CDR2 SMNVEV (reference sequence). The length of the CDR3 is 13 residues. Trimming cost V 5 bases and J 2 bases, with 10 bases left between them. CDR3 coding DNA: TGTGCCAGCAGTCTCGGGACCACCTACGAGCAGTACTTC. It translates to CASSLGTTYEQYF.

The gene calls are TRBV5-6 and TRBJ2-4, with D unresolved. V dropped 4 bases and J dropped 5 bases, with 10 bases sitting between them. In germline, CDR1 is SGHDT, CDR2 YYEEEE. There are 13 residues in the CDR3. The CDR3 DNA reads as TGTGCCAGCAGCCTCCAACTCGAAAACATTCAGTACTTC. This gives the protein CASSLQLENIQYF.

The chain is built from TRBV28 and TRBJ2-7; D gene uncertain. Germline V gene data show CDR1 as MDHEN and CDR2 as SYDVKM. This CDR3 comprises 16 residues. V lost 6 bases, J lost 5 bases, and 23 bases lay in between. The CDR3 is CASSRALSYLDDEQYF. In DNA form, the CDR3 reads TGTGCCAGCAGCCGAGCCCTCTCGTACTTGGACGACGAGCAGTACTTC. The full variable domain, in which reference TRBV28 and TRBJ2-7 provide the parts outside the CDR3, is DVKVTQSSRYLVKRTGEKVFLECVQDMDHENMFWYRQDPGLGLRLIYFSYDVKMKEKGDIPEGYSVSREKKERFSLILESASTNQTSMYLCASSRALSYLDDEQYFGPGTRLTVT.

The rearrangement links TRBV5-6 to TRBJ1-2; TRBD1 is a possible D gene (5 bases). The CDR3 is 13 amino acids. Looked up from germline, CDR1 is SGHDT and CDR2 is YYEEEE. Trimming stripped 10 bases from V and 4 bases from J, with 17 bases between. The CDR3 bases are TGTGCCGCCAGGGCAGCGTCCGGCTATGGCTACACCTTC. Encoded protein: CAARAASGYGYTF.

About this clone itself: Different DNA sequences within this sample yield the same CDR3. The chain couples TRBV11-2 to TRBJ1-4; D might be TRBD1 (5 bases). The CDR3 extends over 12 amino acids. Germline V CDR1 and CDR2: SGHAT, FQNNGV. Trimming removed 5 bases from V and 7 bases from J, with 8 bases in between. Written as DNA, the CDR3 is TGTGCCAGCAGCCTCGGGGGTGAAAAACTGTTTTTT. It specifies CASSLGGEKLFF.

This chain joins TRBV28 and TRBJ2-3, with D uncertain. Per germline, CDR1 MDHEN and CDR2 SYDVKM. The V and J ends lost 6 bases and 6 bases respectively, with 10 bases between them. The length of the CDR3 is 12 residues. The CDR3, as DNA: TGTGCCAGCAGCTCAGGTCTGGATACGCAGTATTTT. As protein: CASSSGLDTQYF.

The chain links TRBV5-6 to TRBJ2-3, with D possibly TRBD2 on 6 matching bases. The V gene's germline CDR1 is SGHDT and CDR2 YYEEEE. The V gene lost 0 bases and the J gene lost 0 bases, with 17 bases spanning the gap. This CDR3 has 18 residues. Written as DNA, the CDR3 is TGTGCCAGCAGCTTGGCCAGCGGAGGGACCACAAGCACAGATACGCAGTATTTT. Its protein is CASSLASGGTTSTDTQYF.

The CDR3 sequence is CASSSGGYYGYTF. The CDR3 DNA sequence: TGTGCCAGCAGTTCAGGGGGCTACTATGGCTACACCTTC. The J gene is TRBJ1-2, the V gene TRBV28; 8 bases fit TRBD1. J gave up 3 bases and V 4 bases, and 1 base lay outside the gene matches. From germline, CDR1 is MDHEN and CDR2 SYDVKM. The CDR3 spans 13 residues.

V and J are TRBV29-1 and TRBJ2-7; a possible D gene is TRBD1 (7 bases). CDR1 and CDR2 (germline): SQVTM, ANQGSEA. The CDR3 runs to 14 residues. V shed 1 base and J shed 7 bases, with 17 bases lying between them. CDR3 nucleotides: TGCAGCGTTGAAGGGTGGACCGCAGGGGGGGAGCAGTACTTC. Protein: CSVEGWTAGGEQYF.

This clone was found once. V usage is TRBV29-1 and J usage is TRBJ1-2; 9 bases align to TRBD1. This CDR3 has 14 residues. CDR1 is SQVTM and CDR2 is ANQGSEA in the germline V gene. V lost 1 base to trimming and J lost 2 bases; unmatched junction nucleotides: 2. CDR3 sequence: CSVEGGTGNYGYTF. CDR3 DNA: TGCAGCGTTGAAGGAGGGACAGGGAACTATGGCTACACCTTC.

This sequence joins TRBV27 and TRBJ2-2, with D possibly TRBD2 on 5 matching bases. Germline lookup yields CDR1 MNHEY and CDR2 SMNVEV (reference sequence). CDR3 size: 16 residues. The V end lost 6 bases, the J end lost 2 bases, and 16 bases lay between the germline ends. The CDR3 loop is CASSPSWGENTGELFF. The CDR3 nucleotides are TGTGCCAGCAGCCCGTCCTGGGGAGAAAACACCGGGGAGCTGTTTTTT.

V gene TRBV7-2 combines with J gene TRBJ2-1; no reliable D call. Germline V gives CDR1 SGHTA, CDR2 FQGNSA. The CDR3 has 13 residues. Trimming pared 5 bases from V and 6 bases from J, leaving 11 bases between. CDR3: CASSLTYFNEQFF. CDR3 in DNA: TGTGCCAGCAGCCTCACGTACTTCAATGAGCAGTTCTTC.